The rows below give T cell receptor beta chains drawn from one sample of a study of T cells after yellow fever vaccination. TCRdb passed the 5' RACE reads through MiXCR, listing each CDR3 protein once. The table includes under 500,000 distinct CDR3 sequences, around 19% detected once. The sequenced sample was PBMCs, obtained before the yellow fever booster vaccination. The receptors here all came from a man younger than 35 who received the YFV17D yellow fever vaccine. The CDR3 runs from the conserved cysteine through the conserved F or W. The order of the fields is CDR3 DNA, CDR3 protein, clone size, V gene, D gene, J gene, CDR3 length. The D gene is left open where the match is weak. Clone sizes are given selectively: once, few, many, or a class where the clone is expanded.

CDR3 DNA: TGTGCCAGCAGCGAACAGGGGAATGGCTACACCTTC; CDR3 protein: CASSEQGNGYTF; clone size: many; V gene: TRBV3-1; D gene: TRBD1; J gene: TRBJ1-2; CDR3 length: 12
CDR3 DNA: TGCGCCAGCAGCCAGAGACAGGGAGACTACGAGCAGTACTTC; CDR3 protein: CASSQRQGDYEQYF; clone size: many; V gene: TRBV4-1; D gene: TRBD1; J gene: TRBJ2-7; CDR3 length: 14
CDR3 DNA: TGTGCCAGCAGTTACTCGACTCAGGGGCTGGCGACTGGCTACACCTTC; CDR3 protein: CASSYSTQGLATGYTF; clone size: -; V gene: TRBV6-5; D gene: -; J gene: TRBJ1-2; CDR3 length: 16
CDR3 DNA: TGTGCCAGCAGGTCCCAGGCCTTGTATGGCTACACCTTC; CDR3 protein: CASRSQALYGYTF; clone size: many; V gene: TRBV6-5; D gene: -; J gene: TRBJ1-2; CDR3 length: 13
CDR3 DNA: TGTGCCACGCTTGGGACAGGGGGAAACGAGCAGTACTTC; CDR3 protein: CATLGTGGNEQYF; clone size: few; V gene: TRBV6-5; D gene: TRBD1; J gene: TRBJ2-7; CDR3 length: 13
CDR3 DNA: TGTGCCAGCAGCCGGGACAGCTTCAATCAGCCCCAGCATTTT; CDR3 protein: CASSRDSFNQPQHF; clone size: -; V gene: TRBV12-3/TRBV12-4; D gene: TRBD1; J gene: TRBJ1-5; CDR3 length: 14
CDR3 DNA: TGTGCCAGTAGAGGGGGGTTTAATGAAAAACTGTTTTTT; CDR3 protein: CASRGGFNEKLFF; clone size: -; V gene: TRBV5-5; D gene: -; J gene: TRBJ1-4; CDR3 length: 13
CDR3 DNA: TGTGCCAGCGGGGCGCCTCCGCGCGAGCAGTTCTTC; CDR3 protein: CASGAPPREQFF; clone size: -; V gene: TRBV12-3/TRBV12-4; D gene: -; J gene: TRBJ2-1; CDR3 length: 12
CDR3 DNA: TGCAGTGCGTCCGGGACAGGGGGGAGCGGCTACACCTTC; CDR3 protein: CSASGTGGSGYTF; clone size: few; V gene: TRBV20-1; D gene: TRBD1; J gene: TRBJ1-2; CDR3 length: 13
CDR3 DNA: TGTGCCAGCAGCCTCGCCGGGACAGCCTCCTACGAGCAGTACTTC; CDR3 protein: CASSLAGTASYEQYF; clone size: few; V gene: TRBV7-8; D gene: TRBD1; J gene: TRBJ2-7; CDR3 length: 15
CDR3 DNA: TGTGCCAGCAGTGAAGCGGGCAGGGGAGACACTGAAGCTTTCTTT; CDR3 protein: CASSEAGRGDTEAFF; clone size: few; V gene: TRBV6-1; D gene: -; J gene: TRBJ1-1; CDR3 length: 15
CDR3 DNA: TGCAGTGCTAGAGTCCTAGCGGGGGGTTCCTACAATGAGCAGTTCTTC; CDR3 protein: CSARVLAGGSYNEQFF; clone size: few; V gene: TRBV20-1; D gene: TRBD2; J gene: TRBJ2-1; CDR3 length: 16
CDR3 DNA: TGCGCCAGCAGCTTGGGGACTAGCGGGGACTACGAGCAGTACTTC; CDR3 protein: CASSLGTSGDYEQYF; clone size: -; V gene: TRBV5-1; D gene: TRBD2; J gene: TRBJ2-7; CDR3 length: 15
CDR3 DNA: TGTGCCAGCAGCCGACAGCGCACAGATACGCAGTATTTT; CDR3 protein: CASSRQRTDTQYF; clone size: -; V gene: TRBV7-2; D gene: -; J gene: TRBJ2-3; CDR3 length: 13
CDR3 DNA: TGTGCCACCAGCAGAGATTTCATTGAAGCTTTCTTT; CDR3 protein: CATSRDFIEAFF; clone size: many; V gene: TRBV15; D gene: -; J gene: TRBJ1-1; CDR3 length: 12
CDR3 DNA: TGTGCCACCAGTTCAGGGTTTGGAGACACAGATACGCAGTATTTT; CDR3 protein: CATSSGFGDTDTQYF; clone size: -; V gene: TRBV24-1; D gene: -; J gene: TRBJ2-3; CDR3 length: 15
CDR3 DNA: TGCGCCAGCAGCCGGATGGGGGGCAGGGCCAATGGCTACACCTTC; CDR3 protein: CASSRMGGRANGYTF; clone size: -; V gene: TRBV4-3; D gene: -; J gene: TRBJ1-2; CDR3 length: 15
CDR3 DNA: TGTGCCAGCAGTAGCCGGTCGACAGGCGGCACTGAAGCTTTCTTT; CDR3 protein: CASSSRSTGGTEAFF; clone size: -; V gene: TRBV6-5; D gene: -; J gene: TRBJ1-1; CDR3 length: 15
CDR3 DNA: TGTGCCAGCAGCTATGGGTACTTTTTCGGGACTGACTTCTACGAGCAGTACTTC; CDR3 protein: CASSYGYFFGTDFYEQYF; clone size: few; V gene: TRBV7-9; D gene: -; J gene: TRBJ2-7; CDR3 length: 18
CDR3 DNA: TGTGCCATCAGTGACTCTCTAAGTGGGGCCAACGTCCTGACTTTC; CDR3 protein: CAISDSLSGANVLTF; clone size: -; V gene: TRBV10-3; D gene: -; J gene: TRBJ2-6; CDR3 length: 15
CDR3 DNA: -; CDR3 protein: CASSFGSGYEQYF; clone size: few; V gene: TRBV5-1; D gene: -; J gene: TRBJ2-7; CDR3 length: 13
CDR3 DNA: TGTGCCAGCAGGCAACCCGTAGCGGGGACAGATACGCAGTATTTT; CDR3 protein: CASRQPVAGTDTQYF; clone size: few; V gene: TRBV7-2; D gene: TRBD2; J gene: TRBJ2-3; CDR3 length: 15
CDR3 DNA: TGCGCCAGCAGCTTGCAGGGGAGCTCTGGAAACACCATATATTTT; CDR3 protein: CASSLQGSSGNTIYF; clone size: few; V gene: TRBV5-1; D gene: -; J gene: TRBJ1-3; CDR3 length: 15
CDR3 DNA: TGTGCCAGCGCGGGGAGAGTCCTCCACTTT; CDR3 protein: CASAGRVLHF; clone size: -; V gene: TRBV7-2; D gene: -; J gene: TRBJ1-6; CDR3 length: 10
CDR3 DNA: TGTGCTAGTGCCTCTCTCGGGACGGAAGAGACCCAGTACTTC; CDR3 protein: CASASLGTEETQYF; clone size: few; V gene: TRBV12-5; D gene: -; J gene: TRBJ2-5; CDR3 length: 14
CDR3 DNA: TGTGCCAGCAGCGTAGCGAGGGATGAGCAGTTCTTC; CDR3 protein: CASSVARDEQFF; clone size: -; V gene: TRBV9; D gene: -; J gene: TRBJ2-1; CDR3 length: 12
CDR3 DNA: TGCGCCAGCAGCGGAGGGACAGGGGACAACACCTTC; CDR3 protein: CASSGGTGDNTF; clone size: -; V gene: TRBV4-1; D gene: TRBD1; J gene: TRBJ1-2; CDR3 length: 12
CDR3 DNA: TGCAGTGTTGCGGCGGGCGGGGGGTTCGCTAGCACAGATACGCAGTATTTT; CDR3 protein: CSVAAGGGFASTDTQYF; clone size: few; V gene: TRBV20-1; D gene: TRBD2; J gene: TRBJ2-3; CDR3 length: 17